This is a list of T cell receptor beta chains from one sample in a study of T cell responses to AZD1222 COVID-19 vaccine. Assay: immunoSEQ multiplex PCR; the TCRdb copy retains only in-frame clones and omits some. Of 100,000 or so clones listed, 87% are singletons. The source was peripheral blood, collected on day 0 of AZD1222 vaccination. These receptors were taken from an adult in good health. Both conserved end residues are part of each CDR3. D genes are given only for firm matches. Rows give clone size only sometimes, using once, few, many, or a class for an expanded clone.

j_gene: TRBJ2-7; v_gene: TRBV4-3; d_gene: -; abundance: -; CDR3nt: TGCGCCAGCAGCTCACTTTACGAGCAGTACTTC; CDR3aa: CASSSLYEQYF
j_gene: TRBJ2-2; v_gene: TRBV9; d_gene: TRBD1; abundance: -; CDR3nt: TGTGCCAGCAGCACCCAGACAGGGGTTGCCGGGGAGCTGTTTTTT; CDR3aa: CASSTQTGVAGELFF
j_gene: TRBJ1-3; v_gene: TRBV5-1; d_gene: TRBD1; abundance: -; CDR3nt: TGCGCCAGCAGCTTGGGGATATTCCAGGGGGATAAAAACACCATATATTTT; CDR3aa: CASSLGIFQGDKNTIYF
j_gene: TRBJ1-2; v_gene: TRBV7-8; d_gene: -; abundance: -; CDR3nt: TGTGCCAGCAGCTTGGGCCCGATGGATGGCTACACCTTC; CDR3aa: CASSLGPMDGYTF
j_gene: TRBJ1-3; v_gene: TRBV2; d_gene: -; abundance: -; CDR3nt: TGTGCCAGCAAGGGTACAAACTCTGGAAACACCATATATTTT; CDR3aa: CASKGTNSGNTIYF
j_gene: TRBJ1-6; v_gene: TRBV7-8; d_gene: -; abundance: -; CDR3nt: TGTGCCAGCAGCCCGACGCTCCAAAATTCACCCCTCCACTTT; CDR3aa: CASSPTLQNSPLHF
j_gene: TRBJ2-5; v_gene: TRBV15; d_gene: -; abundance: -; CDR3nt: TGTGCCACCAGCAGAGGTGGCGCGGCGGAGACCCAGTACTTC; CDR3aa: CATSRGGAAETQYF
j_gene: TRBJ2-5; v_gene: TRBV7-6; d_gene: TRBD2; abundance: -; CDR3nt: TGTGCCAGCAGCTTACTAGCGGGGGGAGAGACCCAGTACTTC; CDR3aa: CASSLLAGGETQYF
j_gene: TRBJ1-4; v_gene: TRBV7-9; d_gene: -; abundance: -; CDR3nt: TGTGCCAGCAGCCCATACACCTCAACTAATGAAAAACTGTTTTTT; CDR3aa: CASSPYTSTNEKLFF
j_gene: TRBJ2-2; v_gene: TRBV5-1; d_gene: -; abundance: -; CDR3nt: TGCGCCAGCAGCTTTAAACAGGGGAACACCGGGGAGCTGTTTTTT; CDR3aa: CASSFKQGNTGELFF
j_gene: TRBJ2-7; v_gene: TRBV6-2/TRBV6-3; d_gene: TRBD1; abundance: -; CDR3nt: TGTGCCAGCAGTTACTATGGGACAGGGAGTCTCGAGCAGTACTTC; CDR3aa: CASSYYGTGSLEQYF
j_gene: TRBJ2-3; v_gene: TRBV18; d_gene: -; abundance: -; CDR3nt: TGTGCCAGCTCACCGTACAGGGGCACAGATACGCAGTATTTT; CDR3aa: CASSPYRGTDTQYF
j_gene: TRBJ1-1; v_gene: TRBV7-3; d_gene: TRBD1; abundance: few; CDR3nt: TGTGCCAGCAGCCGAACGACAGGGGACACTGAAGCTTTCTTT; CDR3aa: CASSRTTGDTEAFF
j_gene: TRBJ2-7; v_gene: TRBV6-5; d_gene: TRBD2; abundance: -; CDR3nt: TGTGCTGTGAGACGGGGGGGCACCTACGAGCAGTACTTC; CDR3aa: CAVRRGGTYEQYF
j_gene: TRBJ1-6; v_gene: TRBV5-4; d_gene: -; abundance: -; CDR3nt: TGTGCCAGCTCGACAGGCTTTAATAATTCACCCCTCCACTTT; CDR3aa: CASSTGFNNSPLHF
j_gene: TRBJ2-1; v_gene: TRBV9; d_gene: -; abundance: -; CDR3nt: TGTGCCAGCAGCCCCTCGTTAGAATGGGATGAGCAGTTCTTC; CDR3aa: CASSPSLEWDEQFF
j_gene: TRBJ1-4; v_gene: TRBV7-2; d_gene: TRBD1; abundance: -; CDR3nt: TGTGCCAGCACCATGACAGGGGGGAATGAAAAACTGTTTTTT; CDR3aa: CASTMTGGNEKLFF
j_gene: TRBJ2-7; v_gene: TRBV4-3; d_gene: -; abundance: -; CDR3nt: TGCGCCAGCAGCCAAGATGGGGGTTCCGAGCAGTACTTC; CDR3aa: CASSQDGGSEQYF
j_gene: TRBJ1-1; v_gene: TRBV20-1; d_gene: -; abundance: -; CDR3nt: TGCAGTGCTAGTTTCCCGCCTCAGAACACTGAAGCTTTCTTT; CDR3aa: CSASFPPQNTEAFF